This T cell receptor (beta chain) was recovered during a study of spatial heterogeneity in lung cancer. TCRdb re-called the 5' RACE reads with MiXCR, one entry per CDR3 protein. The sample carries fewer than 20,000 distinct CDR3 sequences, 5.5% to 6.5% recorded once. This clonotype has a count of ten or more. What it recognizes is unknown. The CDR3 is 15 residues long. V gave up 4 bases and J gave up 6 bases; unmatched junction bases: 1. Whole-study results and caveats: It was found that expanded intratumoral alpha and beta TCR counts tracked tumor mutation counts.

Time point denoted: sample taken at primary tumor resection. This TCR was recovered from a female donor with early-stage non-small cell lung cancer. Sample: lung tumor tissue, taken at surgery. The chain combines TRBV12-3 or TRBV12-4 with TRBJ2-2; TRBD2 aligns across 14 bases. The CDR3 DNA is TGTGCCAGCAGTTCGACTAGCGGGAGGGCCGGGGAGCTGTTTTTT. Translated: CASSSTSGRAGELFF.